Listed below are T cell receptor beta chains from one sample, sequenced in a study of T-cell reconstitution after alpha-beta-depleted transplantation in children. One entry per CDR3 protein results from TCRdb running MiXCR on the PCR reads. The data show 200,000 or so distinct CDR3 sequences, with around 9.2% seen just once and about 40% held by the top ten. The source was PBMCs, mostly from graft donor cells, collected 360 days after TCRalphabeta/CD19-depleted stem cell transplant. These receptors all come from a male patient between 2 and 10 years old who had a stem cell transplant for acute myeloid leukemia, so the T cells may come from the graft donor. Each CDR3 is given with its conserved first and last residue. A D gene is named only where the DNA matches it firmly. Some rows have no size entry. The others give once, few or many, or a class for an expanded clone.

clone_size j_call v_call d_call cdr3_aa cdr3_nt
. TRBJ2-7 TRBV29-1 . CSVEVVGQRYEQYF TGCAGCGTTGAAGTGGTAGGACAACGCTACGAGCAGTACTTC
few TRBJ2-6 TRBV5-1 . CASSLGETGANVLTF TGCGCCAGCAGCTTGGGTGAAACTGGGGCCAACGTCCTGACTTTC
many TRBJ2-5 TRBV12-3/TRBV12-4 TRBD2 CASSFAGTRETQYF TGTGCCAGCAGTTTCGCCGGGACTAGAGAGACCCAGTACTTC
few TRBJ2-1 TRBV7-9 TRBD1 CASSLLPGQNNEQFF TGTGCCAGCAGCTTGTTACCGGGACAGAACAATGAGCAGTTCTTC
. TRBJ2-5 TRBV5-1 . CASSLANTDQGTQYF TGCGCCAGCAGCTTGGCCAACACAGACCAGGGGACCCAGTACTTC
many TRBJ2-3 TRBV29-1 TRBD1 CSVTPGQGSGGTQYF TGCAGCGTTACACCGGGACAGGGAAGTGGAGGTACGCAGTATTTT
. TRBJ2-2 TRBV7-9 . CASSQTAPGELFF TGTGCCAGCAGCCAGACAGCCCCCGGGGAGCTGTTTTTT
many TRBJ2-3 TRBV3-1 . CASSLLNDRAVQYF TGTGCCAGCAGCTTACTTAACGACCGTGCCGTGCAGTATTTT
once TRBJ2-1 TRBV7-8 . CASSLRARDAKQFF TGTGCCAGCAGCTTAAGGGCTCGCGACGCTAAGCAGTTCTTC
. TRBJ2-1 TRBV7-2 TRBD2 CASSPGTSGMYEQFF TGTGCCAGCAGCCCCGGGACTAGCGGGATGTATGAGCAGTTCTTC
. TRBJ1-6 TRBV11-2 . CASSSWSAYNSPLHF TGTGCCAGCAGCAGCTGGTCGGCTTATAATTCACCCCTCCACTTT
many TRBJ1-5 TRBV12-3/TRBV12-4 . CASSLQGEWQPQHF TGTGCCAGCAGTTTACAAGGGGAATGGCAGCCCCAGCATTTT
. TRBJ1-2 TRBV13 . CASSLGGLQYGYTF TGTGCCAGCAGCTTAGGAGGGCTCCAATATGGCTACACCTTC
many TRBJ2-3 TRBV10-3 TRBD2 CAISADLAGGRYF TGTGCCATCAGTGCCGATCTAGCGGGGGGGAGATATTTT
. TRBJ2-5 TRBV6-5 TRBD1 CASSYWDRAKETQYF TGTGCCAGCAGTTACTGGGACAGGGCCAAAGAGACCCAGTACTTC
. TRBJ1-3 TRBV27 . CASSLKAGVGNTIYF TGTGCCAGCAGTTTAAAGGCAGGGGTTGGAAACACCATATATTTT
many TRBJ2-3 TRBV15 . CATSSPIAAASPLPQYF TGTGCCACCAGCAGTCCCATAGCGGCCGCCTCCCCCCTTCCGCAGTATTTT
many TRBJ1-1 TRBV20-1 . CSAITGLLDTEAFF TGCAGTGCTATAACAGGGTTGCTAGACACTGAAGCTTTCTTT
many TRBJ2-7 TRBV7-9 . CASSRGLAVSSYEQYF TGTGCCAGCAGCCGGGGGCTAGCGGTTTCCTCCTACGAGCAGTACTTC
few TRBJ2-5 TRBV5-1 . CASSLVPPGLEQETQYF TGCGCCAGCAGCTTGGTGCCTCCGGGACTGGAACAAGAGACCCAGTACTTC
few TRBJ2-5 TRBV5-4 . CASSQQGIEETQYF TGTGCCAGCAGCCAACAGGGAATCGAAGAGACCCAGTACTTC
few TRBJ2-2 TRBV12-3/TRBV12-4 . CASSLWRGANTGELFF TGTGCCAGCAGTTTATGGAGGGGGGCGAACACCGGGGAGCTGTTTTTT